Detailed here is one T cell receptor beta chain. Produced via immunoSEQ multiplex PCR; TCRdb's table is partial and in-frame only. This table holds about 2.3 million clones, roughly 90% found once. The sample comes from a study of shared clonotypes between healthy human individuals. The CDR3 is made up of 14 amino acids. V lost 3 bases to trimming and J lost 2 bases; unmatched junction nucleotides: 3. Germline CDR1 reads MRHNA; CDR2 reads SNTAGT. The sequencing input was naive CD4+ T cells from PBMCs. Subset noted: CD45RA+ positively selected. The receptor's source is a man aged 18 to 30 in good health. Some clones in this sample may be carry-over from other donors' samples. The chain employs TRBV6-4 and TRBJ2-7; 8 nucleotides align to TRBD2. The CDR3 spells CASSEWRGAYEQYF. The CDR3 coding sequence is TGTGCCAGCAGTGAATGGCGGGGGGCCTACGAGCAGTACTTC.